One and the same sample provided the 9 T cell receptor beta chains below, sequenced in a study of tumor-infiltrating lymphocytes in primary liver carcinoma. Both RNA and DNA were isolated together from around 20-30 mg of bulk tissue that had not been sorted. A constant-region primer served to make TCR beta cDNA from about 500 ng total RNA. Construction of TCR beta libraries relied on three successive nested multiplex PCR rounds employing slightly modified ARM-PCR. Rounds one and two of PCR, each of 10 cycles, were primed with TRBV1-TRBV30 forward primers and a C-beta reverse primer. TCRdb redid the calling of the multiplex PCR reads with MiXCR, one entry per CDR3 protein. Among about 20,000 distinct CDR3 sequences, 65% to 85% were seen once, and the ten largest hold approximately 40%. The sequenced material came from liver tumor tissue from sampling region 4. Regarding subset: tumor region T4, right-lateral pole. The receptors originated from a woman in her 30s with primary liver carcinoma and hepatitis B virus infection.

The J gene is TRBJ2-5, the V gene TRBV11-2; D may be TRBD2 (6 bases). CDR1 SGHAT and CDR2 FQNNGV come from the germline V gene. This CDR3 is built from 14 residues. The V gene lost 11 bases and the J gene lost 9 bases, with 25 bases spanning the gap. This CDR3 reads CAGGSPGNWEAQYF. CDR3 DNA sequence: TGTGCCGGCGGCTCCCCGGGGAACTGGGAGGCCCAGTACTTC.

This clonotype occurred many times. The chain links TRBV4-1 to TRBJ2-1; 13 positions match TRBD2. From germline, CDR1 is MGHRA and CDR2 YSYEKL. V gave up 2 bases and J gave up 5 bases; unmatched junction bases: 3. This CDR3 is built from 16 residues. The DNA for the CDR3 is TGCGCCAGCAGCCAACGACTAGCGGGGGGTGACAATGAGCAGTTCTTC. Amino acids: CASSQRLAGGDNEQFF.

This clonotype appeared a few times. The V call is TRBV11-2, the J call TRBJ2-1; no clear D. There are 13 residues in the CDR3. Germline lookup yields CDR1 SGHAT and CDR2 FQNNGV. Between the trimmed V and J ends, which lost 2 bases and 7 bases, there was a span of 9 bases. CDR3 sequence: CASSLSVTNEQFF. The CDR3 nucleotides read TGTGCCAGCAGCTTATCGGTTACGAATGAGCAGTTCTTC.

This clonotype was counted ten times or more. One end of the junction varies from germline; a read error may be responsible. V and J are TRBV28 and TRBJ1-1; D gene uncertain. CDR1 is MDHEN and CDR2 is SYDVKM in the germline V gene. This CDR3 region has 11 residues. The CDR3 region has the DNA TGTGCCAGCAGTATAAGGGTTGAAGCCTCCTTT. Translated: CASSIRVEASF.

This clonotype was detected ten times or more. The V and J genes are TRBV12-3 or TRBV12-4 and TRBJ2-4; D unclear. V lost 1 base and J 6 bases, leaving 4 bases between the germline ends. The CDR3 extends over 12 amino acids. CDR3 region: CASSLGGNIQYF. The CDR3 bases are TGTGCCAGCAGTTTAGGAGGAAACATTCAGTACTTC.

Relative to its sample, this clonotype is medium-sized. The chain has TRBV5-4 and TRBJ1-2; D is possibly TRBD1 (5 bases). CDR1 is SGHNT, CDR2 YYREEE, per germline (reference sequence). Between the trimmed V and J ends, which lost 4 bases and 6 bases, there was a span of 13 bases. The CDR3 loop spans 13 amino acids. This CDR3 reads CASSLQGLNGYTF. Here the CDR3 DNA reads TGTGCCAGCAGCCTGCAGGGCCTTAATGGCTACACCTTC.

This clonotype came up a few times. One junction end disagrees with the germline gene, perhaps due to a read error. The chain couples TRBV9 to TRBJ2-1; D unclear. Germline lookup yields CDR1 SGDLS and CDR2 YYNGEE. The CDR3 is 16 residues long. CDR3 region: CTSSVARGVGLNEQFF. CDR3 DNA: TGTACCAGCAGCGTAGCCCGAGGAGTTGGGCTCAATGAGCAGTTCTTC.

Concerning this clonotype: The junction does not match germline at one end; this may be a read error. This sequence joins TRBV29-1 and TRBJ2-1, with 7 bases matching TRBD2. The CDR3 consists of 17 residues. Germline assignment: CDR1 SQVTM and CDR2 ANQGSEA. In DNA form, the CDR3 reads TGCTGCGTTGAAGGGTTGCGGAGTGGGAGGGCCAGCGATGAACAGCTCTTC. Protein sequence: CCVEGLRSGRASDEQLF.

The sample holds one count of this clonotype. A read error may produce the germline difference seen at one junction end. The genes are TRBV6-2 or TRBV6-3 and TRBJ2-5; TRBD2 is a possible D gene (5 bases). The CDR3 is 14 residues long. CDR1 and CDR2 (germline): MNHEY, SVGEGT. CDR3 region: CASSCDGLGETHYF. CDR3 nucleotides: TGTGCCAGCAGTTGTGACGGCCTGGGAGAGACCCATTACTTC.